The table lists the clone carrying this T cell receptor (beta chain) with many counts. Its antigen is unknown. These data come from a study of T cells in Graves' hyperthyroidism and ophthalmopathy. Points from the study as a whole: Most expanded thyroid clonotypes above 0.001 also appeared in blood. A 13 V-J signature model discriminated ophthalmopathy versus stable hyperthyroidism.

In patients aged 18 to 65, hyperthyroidism was newly diagnosed, with duration under 2 months. Lactation, pregnancy, other autoimmune disease or uncontrolled infection led to exclusion of patients. Using RNA transcripts as the source, TCR beta CDR3 regions were amplified. During a first-round RT-PCR of the TCR CDR3, the HTBI primer set was used. TCRdb fed the multiplex PCR reads into MiXCR, producing one record per CDR3 protein. The sample holds 350,000 to 400,000 distinct CDR3 sequences, over 15% seen once. The V end was cut by 7 bases, the J end by 3 bases, with 16 bases between. This CDR3 comprises 14 residues. The germline gives CDR1 MNHEY, CDR2 SVGAGI.

The sample comprised blood. This sequence was found in a woman between 18 and 30 years old with Graves' hyperthyroidism. This chain joins TRBV6-5 and TRBJ2-7; D unclear. The CDR3 DNA sequence: TGTGCCAGCACCCCCTCGGCGTCCTTCTACGAGCAGTACTTC. Encoded protein: CASTPSASFYEQYF.